This T cell receptor (beta chain) is from a study of CD4 T cells in relation to SARS-CoV-2 and coronaviruses. Study details: PBMCs were cultured with antigen for about eleven days before TCR beta sequencing.

Remarks on this clone: Antigen specificity is unknown.

Produced via immunoSEQ multiplex PCR; TCRdb's table is partial and in-frame only. The sample holds roughly 18,000 clones, 77% seen once. Trimming removed 7 bases from V and 0 bases from J, with 13 bases in between. The CDR3 spans 15 residues. Germline V gene data show CDR1 as MDHEN and CDR2 as SYDVKM. CD4+ T cells from unexposed donors were obtained before the COVID-19 pandemic (2011-2018). Isolation of CD4+ T cells took place after less than 13 days in culture. Cells permitting, SARS-CoV-2 S/N and four cold-coronavirus spikes were tested on unexposed-donor CD4+ T cells. Two million PBMCs per well were cultured with approximately 9.2 IU/ml IL-2. Study-level points and caveats: Monoreactive clones expanded significantly more to SARS-CoV-2 than crossreactive clones did.

The source is a human donor in good health. V usage is TRBV28 and J usage is TRBJ2-1; D perhaps matches TRBD1 (5 bases). Sequencing used CD4+ T cells from PBMCs, cultured in vitro. DNA for the CDR3: TGTGCCAGCACCCGGATAGGGGTCTCCTACAATGAGCAGTTCTTC. It specifies CASTRIGVSYNEQFF.